What follows are 22 T cell receptor beta chains derived from one specimen sequenced in a study of T cells in women clearing cervical HPV infection. Here immunoSEQ multiplex PCR was the method, and the copy in TCRdb shows in-frame clones only, minus some. The sample has 20,000 to 25,000 clones. Sequenced input: blood buffy coat. Receptor source: a woman between 18 and 69 years old with a cervical HPV16 infection that either progressed to CIN3+ or cleared (not recorded which).

About this clone: Sequencing ends 3 residues short of the CDR3 end; the germline J gene provides the rest. The gene calls are TRBV6-4 and TRBJ2-3, with TRBD2 identical over 7 bases. Germline CDR1 MRHNA, CDR2 SNTAGT. CDR3 length: 16 residues. Losses at the gene ends were 8 bases for V and 3 bases for J; bases not matched to a gene: 14. CDR3 protein: CASLPPPGRVTDTQYF. The part of the CDR3 DNA that was read is TGTGCCAGCTTACCCCCGCCAGGGAGGGTTACAGATACG.

A note on this clone: With the read ending 3 residues before the CDR3 end, the germline J gene is used to fill in that end. The chain uses TRBV6-1 and TRBJ1-2, with unresolved D. CDR1 MNHNS and CDR2 SASEGT come from the germline V gene. The CDR3 is 14 residues long. The sequenced CDR3 bases are TGTGCCAGCAGTGATAGCGGGAGGACTGATACC. The encoded protein is CASSDSGRTDT. In full, the CDR3 reads CASSDSGRTDTYTF.

As to this clone: The read finishes 3 residues shy of the CDR3 end, and the germline J gene is used to complete it. The rearrangement links TRBV5-1 to TRBJ1-2; 8 bases map to TRBD1. After removal of 0 bases from V and 3 bases from J, the junction contained 7 bases not matched to a gene. The CDR3 totals 16 residues. Germline V gene data show CDR1 as SGHRS and CDR2 as YFSETQ. The CDR3 sequence: CASSLAQPGGDYGYTF. The covered CDR3 bases are TGCGCCAGCAGCTTGGCCCAGCCAGGGGGCGACTATGGC.

On this clone itself: The observed sequence ends 3 residues before the CDR3 terminus, with the missing tail filled in from the germline J gene. The V gene is TRBV28, the J gene TRBJ1-4, with TRBD1 identical over 8 bases. The CDR3 loop spans 15 amino acids. V shed 6 bases, J shed 5 bases, and the junction held 8 bases outside the gene matches. Germline CDR1 is MDHEN and CDR2 is SYDVKM. Partial CDR3 DNA: TGTGCCAGCAGCCCCTCGACAGGGGAGAATGAAAAA. It specifies CASSPSTGENEK. The complete CDR3 protein is CASSPSTGENEKLFF.

Remarks on this clone: The CDR3 goes on 3 residues after the read ends, and that part is filled in from the germline J gene. The V gene is TRBV18, the J gene TRBJ2-7, with 15 bases identical to TRBD2. The trim removed 10 bases at V and 5 bases at J, leaving 9 bases unmatched. The CDR3 length is 15 residues. The V gene's germline CDR1 is KGHSH and CDR2 LQKENI. The CDR3 bases that were read are TGTGCCACAGGTGGAGGGACTAGCGGGAGGCACGAG. Its translation is CATGGGTSGRHE. The full CDR3 protein is CATGGGTSGRHEQYF.

The chain's CDR3 is CASSPRTAFTDTQYF. The covered CDR3 bases are TGTGCCAGCAGCCCTCGGACAGCGTTCACAGATACG. The chain employs TRBV7-2 and TRBJ2-3, with a tentative D call TRBD1 (6 bases). The read stops 3 residues short of the end of the CDR3; the missing end is completed from the germline J gene. Trimming removed 5 bases from V and 2 bases from J, with 14 bases in between. CDR3 size: 15 residues. Germline CDR1 SGHTA, CDR2 FQGNSA.

To note about this clone: The read gets to within 3 residues of the CDR3 end, and the germline J gene fills in the rest. The genes are TRBV6-2 or TRBV6-3 and TRBJ1-4; TRBD1 matches at 9 bases. The length of the CDR3 is 15 residues. Per the germline V gene, CDR1 is MNHEY and CDR2 is SVGEGT. Germline trimming cut 5 bases from V and 6 bases from J; bases unmatched to any gene: 7. CDR3 sequence reads: CASSMPRTGDEKLFF. The CDR3 DNA, read in part, is TGTGCCAGCAGTATGCCCAGGACAGGGGATGAAAAA.

As concerns this clone: The read finishes 3 residues shy of the CDR3 end, and the germline J gene is used to complete it. The chain combines TRBV5-1 with TRBJ2-7; no firm D call. Trimming stripped 4 bases from V and 5 bases from J, with 19 bases between. The CDR3 contains 15 residues. CDR1 is SGHRS, CDR2 YFSETQ, per germline. This CDR3 reads CASSPDGRASHEQYF. The sequenced part of the CDR3 DNA is TGCGCCAGCAGCCCAGACGGTAGGGCGTCCCACGAG.

Comment on this clone: The CDR3 end is not reached by the read, which stops 3 residues before it; the germline J gene fills it in. The chain uses TRBV2 and TRBJ2-7, with D tentatively TRBD2 (5 bases). The V end was cut by 7 bases, the J end by 4 bases, with 11 bases between. Germline V gene lookup returns CDR1 SNHLY and CDR2 FYNNEI. This CDR3 is built from 12 residues. The CDR3 DNA, read in part, is TGTGCCAGCATGGCTAGCTATTACGAG. Translated, it gives CASMASYYE. The full CDR3 is CASMASYYEQYF.

As for this clone: The CDR3 end falls 3 residues outside the read, so it is completed with the germline J gene. The chain recombines TRBV2 with TRBJ1-2; D gene ambiguous. Between the trimmed V and J ends, which lost 5 bases and 1 base, there was a span of 8 bases. The CDR3 is 13 residues long. Germline V gene data show CDR1 as SNHLY and CDR2 as FYNNEI. CDR3 residues: CASSLDINYGYTF. The CDR3 bases that were read are TGTGCCAGCAGTCTTGACATTAACTATGGC.

Points on this clone: Coverage ceases 3 residues before the CDR3 finishes, and the germline J gene fills in the end. The rearrangement uses TRBV12-3 or TRBV12-4 and TRBJ2-7; 7 bases align to TRBD1. The length of the CDR3 is 14 residues. Trimming at V came to 5 bases and at J to 3 bases, leaving 7 bases not matched to a gene. The CDR3 DNA, read in part, is TGTGCCAGCAGTCTACAGGGGTATCTCTACGAG. It yields the protein CASSLQGYLYE. In full, the CDR3 is CASSLQGYLYEQYF.

With respect to this clone: The CDR3 end falls 3 residues outside the read, so it is completed with the germline J gene. This rearrangement joins TRBV4-1 to TRBJ2-1; 8 bases agree with TRBD2. V trimming: 1 base; J trimming: 9 bases; junction bases outside the gene matches: 14. Germline V gene data show CDR1 as MGHRA and CDR2 as YSYEKL. The CDR3 consists of 17 residues. The CDR3 here is CASSQAGTRKAGGEQFF. CDR3 DNA, as far as it was read: TGCGCCAGCAGCCAAGCTGGGACTAGGAAGGCCGGGGGTGAG.

To note about this clone: The read ends 3 residues early relative to the CDR3; the germline J gene fills the gap. This chain joins TRBV7-2 and TRBJ1-1, with D maybe TRBD1 (5 bases). The length of the CDR3 is 13 residues. Germline V CDR1 and CDR2: SGHTA, FQGNSA. V was trimmed by 7 bases and J by 5 bases, leaving 14 bases between them. The CDR3 spells CASTSGGWTEAFF. The CDR3 DNA, read in part, is TGTGCCAGCACCTCGGGGGGGTGGACTGAA.

With respect to this clone: Read sequence stops 3 residues before the CDR3 end, and the germline J gene provides the missing end. This rearrangement joins TRBV27 to TRBJ2-6; no clear D. In germline, CDR1 is MNHEY, CDR2 SMNVEV (reference sequence). Deletions cut 5 bases from V and 0 bases from J, with 11 bases between. The CDR3 runs to 16 residues. The sequenced part of the CDR3 DNA is TGTGCCAGCAGTCTCCACTCTCTCTCTGGGGCCAACGTC. Its translation is CASSLHSLSGANV. The entire CDR3 protein is CASSLHSLSGANVLTF.

Turning to this clone: The CDR3 end is not reached by the read, which stops 3 residues before it; the germline J gene fills it in. J is TRBJ2-7 and V is TRBV7-8; D may be TRBD2 (7 bases). V shed 7 bases and J shed 6 bases, with 16 bases lying between them. CDR3 size: 13 residues. CDR1 is SGHVS and CDR2 is FQNEAQ in the germline V gene. CDR3 protein: CASTPGRGGEQYF. Partial CDR3 DNA: TGTGCCAGCACCCCCGGTAGGGGGGGCGAG.

About this clone: The CDR3 extends 3 residues past the end of the read, so its final part is completed from the germline J gene. The rearrangement uses TRBV6-1 and TRBJ2-7; 11 bases line up with TRBD2. The CDR3 totals 15 residues. CDR1 is MNHNS, CDR2 SASEGT, per germline. V lost 1 base to trimming and J lost 3 bases; unmatched junction nucleotides: 2. CDR3 sequence: CASSEGGTSGYEQYF. Incomplete CDR3 DNA: TGTGCCAGCAGTGAAGGGGGGACTAGCGGCTACGAG.

On this clone itself: The read halts 3 residues ahead of the CDR3 end, with the missing end drawn from the germline J gene. The V call is TRBV7-8, the J call TRBJ2-7; 10 nucleotides line up with TRBD1. Germline assignment: CDR1 SGHVS and CDR2 FQNEAQ. The CDR3 spans 17 residues. Trimming took 5 bases from V and 5 from J; bases not matched to a gene: 15. The CDR3 sequence is CASSRKPSGTGAHEQYF. The part of the CDR3 DNA that was read is TGTGCCAGCAGCCGAAAACCTTCCGGGACAGGGGCCCACGAG.

Turning to this clone: The CDR3 end is not reached by the read, which stops 3 residues before it; the germline J gene fills it in. This sequence joins TRBV5-6 and TRBJ2-7, with D possibly matching TRBD1 (5 bases). V was pared by 2 bases and J by 5 bases, with 14 bases between. This CDR3 has 14 residues. The germline V gene encodes CDR1 SGHDT and CDR2 YYEEEE. The sequenced part of the CDR3 DNA is TGTGCCAGCAGCTTTCAGGGTCCGGCCCACGAG. It yields the protein CASSFQGPAHE. The complete CDR3 protein is CASSFQGPAHEQYF. The full variable domain, completed using reference TRBV5-6 and TRBJ2-7, is DAGVTQSPTHLIKTRGQQVTLRCSPKSGHDTVSWYQQALGQGPQFIFQYYEEEERQRGNFPDRFSGHQFPNYSSELNVNALLLGDSALYLCASSFQGPAHEQYFGPGTRLTVT.

In the case of this clone: The CDR3 extends 3 residues past the end of the read, so its final part is completed from the germline J gene. The V and J genes are TRBV5-6 and TRBJ2-7, with no clear D. CDR1 is SGHDT and CDR2 is YYEEEE in the germline V gene. V lost 3 bases to trimming and J lost 5 bases, with 12 bases between them. This CDR3 region has 13 residues. The DNA read from the CDR3 is TGTGCCAGCAGCTCCGGAACACGGGACGAG. Its protein is CASSSGTRDE. Given in full, the CDR3 is CASSSGTRDEQYF.

For this clone: Read coverage stops 3 residues before the CDR3 terminus; the germline J gene supplies the remainder. The rearrangement uses TRBV5-6 and TRBJ2-7; 7 bases line up with TRBD1. Germline V CDR1 and CDR2: SGHDT, YYEEEE. The CDR3 spans 14 residues. The V gene end was trimmed by 7 bases and the J gene end by 6 bases; junction bases not matched to a gene: 13. CDR3 loop: CASGEMTGSGEQYF. The CDR3 bases that were read are TGTGCCAGCGGAGAAATGACAGGGTCAGGCGAG.

A note on this clone: Read data end 3 residues before the CDR3 end; the end is taken from the germline J gene. J is TRBJ2-7 and V is TRBV5-4, with 7 nucleotides matching TRBD1. CDR1 SGHNT and CDR2 YYREEE come from the germline V gene (reference sequence). Unmatched junction bases numbered 11, after V lost 2 bases and J lost 3 bases. The CDR3 is 16 amino acids. Partial CDR3 DNA: TGTGCCAGCAGCTTAGAGGGGGCGCACGGGGTCTACGAG. Translating gives CASSLEGAHGVYE. The complete CDR3 reads CASSLEGAHGVYEQYF.

On this clone: The CDR3 end falls 3 residues outside the read, so it is completed with the germline J gene. The J gene is TRBJ2-5, the V gene TRBV29-1; 8 bases map to TRBD2. V shed 0 bases and J 5 bases; nucleotides not matched to a gene: 11. In germline, CDR1 is SQVTM, CDR2 ANQGSEA. The CDR3 length is 16 residues. CDR3 DNA, as far as it was read: TGCAGCGTTGAAGATGATAGCGGGGTTTATTTGGAGACC. Its translation is CSVEDDSGVYLET. The entire CDR3 is CSVEDDSGVYLETQYF.